The entry that follows covers one TCR beta chain sequence. Its cognate antigen is unknown. This entry is derived from a study of cytomegalovirus exposure and HLA in healthy donors. The study, taken as a whole, reports: Later findings reportedly placed an Asian-associated ancestry cluster below the approximately 670-donor mean for N-insertions. Most subjects had HLA-A and HLA-B alleles reportedly predicted accurately by TCR beta sequences.

The PCR used 60 Vbeta and 13 Jbeta primers. This table comes from immunoSEQ multiplex PCR, and its TCRdb copy is limited to in-frame clones, with some not included. The sample records about 160,000 clones, approximately 78% being singletons. Trimming removed 3 bases at V and 6 bases at J, with 15 bases between. The germline gives CDR1 MDHEN, CDR2 SYDVKM. The CDR3 spans 15 residues. The chain combines TRBV28 with TRBJ2-1, with D possibly being TRBD2 (5 bases). The source is a woman under 30 in good health and CMV-seronegative. The sample was PBMCs. CDR3 region: CASSFEGSMVNEQFF. CDR3 nucleotides: TGTGCCAGCAGTTTTGAGGGCAGTATGGTCAATGAGCAGTTCTTC.